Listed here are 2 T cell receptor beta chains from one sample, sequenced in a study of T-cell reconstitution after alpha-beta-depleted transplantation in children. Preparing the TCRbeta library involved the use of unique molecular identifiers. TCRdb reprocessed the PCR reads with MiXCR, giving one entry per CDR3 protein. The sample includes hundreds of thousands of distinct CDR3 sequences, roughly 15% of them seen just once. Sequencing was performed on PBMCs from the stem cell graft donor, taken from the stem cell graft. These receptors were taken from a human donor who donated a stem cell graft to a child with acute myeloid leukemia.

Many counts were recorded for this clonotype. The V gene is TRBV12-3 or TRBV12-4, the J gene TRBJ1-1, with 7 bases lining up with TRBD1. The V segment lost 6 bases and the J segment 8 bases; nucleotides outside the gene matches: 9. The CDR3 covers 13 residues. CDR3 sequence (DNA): TGTGCCAGCAGCGAACAGGGGAGGAGGGAAGCTTTCTTT. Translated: CASSEQGRREAFF.

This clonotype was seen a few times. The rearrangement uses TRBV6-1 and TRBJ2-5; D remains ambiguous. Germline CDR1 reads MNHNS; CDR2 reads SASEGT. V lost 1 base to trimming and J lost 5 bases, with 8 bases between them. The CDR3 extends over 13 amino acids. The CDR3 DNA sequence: TGTGCCAGCAGTGAAGTAGTTGTGGAGACCCAGTACTTC. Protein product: CASSEVVVETQYF.